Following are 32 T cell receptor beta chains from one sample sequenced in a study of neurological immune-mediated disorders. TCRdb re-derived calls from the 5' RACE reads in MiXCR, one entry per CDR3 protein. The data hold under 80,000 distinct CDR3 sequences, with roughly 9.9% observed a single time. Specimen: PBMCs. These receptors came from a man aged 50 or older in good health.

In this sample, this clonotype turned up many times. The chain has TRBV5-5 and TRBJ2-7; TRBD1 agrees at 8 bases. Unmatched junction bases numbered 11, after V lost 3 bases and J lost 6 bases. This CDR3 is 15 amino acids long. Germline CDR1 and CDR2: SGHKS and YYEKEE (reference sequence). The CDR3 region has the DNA TGTGCCAGCAGCTACGTCGAGACAGGGGTCACCGAGCAGTACTTC. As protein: CASSYVETGVTEQYF.

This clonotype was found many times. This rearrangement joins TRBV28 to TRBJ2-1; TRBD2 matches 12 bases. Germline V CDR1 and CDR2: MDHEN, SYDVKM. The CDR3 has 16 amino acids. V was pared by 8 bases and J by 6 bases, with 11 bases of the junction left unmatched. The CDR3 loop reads CASLAGGPSLSNEQFF. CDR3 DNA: TGTGCCAGCCTAGCGGGAGGGCCGTCGTTGAGCAATGAGCAGTTCTTC. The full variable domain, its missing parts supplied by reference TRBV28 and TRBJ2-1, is DVKVTQSSRYLVKRTGEKVFLECVQDMDHENMFWYRQDPGLGLRLIYFSYDVKMKEKGDIPEGYSVSREKKERFSLILESASTNQTSMYLCASLAGGPSLSNEQFFGPGTRLTVL.

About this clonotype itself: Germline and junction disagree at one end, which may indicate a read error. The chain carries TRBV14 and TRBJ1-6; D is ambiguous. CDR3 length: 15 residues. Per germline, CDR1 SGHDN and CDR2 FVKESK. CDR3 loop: CVSNQSRWSYSPLHF. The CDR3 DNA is TGTGTCAGCAACCAAAGCCGTTGGAGCTATTCACCCCTCCACTTT.

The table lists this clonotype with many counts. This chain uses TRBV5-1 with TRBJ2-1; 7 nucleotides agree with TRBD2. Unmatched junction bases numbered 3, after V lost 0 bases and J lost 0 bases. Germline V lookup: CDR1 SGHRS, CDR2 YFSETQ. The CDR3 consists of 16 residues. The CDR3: CASSLGGGNSYNEQFF. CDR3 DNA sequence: TGCGCCAGCAGCTTGGGGGGAGGGAACTCCTACAATGAGCAGTTCTTC.

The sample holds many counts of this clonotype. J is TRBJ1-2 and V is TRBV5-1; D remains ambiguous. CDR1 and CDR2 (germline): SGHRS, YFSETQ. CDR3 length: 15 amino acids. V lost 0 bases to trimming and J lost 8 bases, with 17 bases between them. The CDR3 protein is CASSLGASSLAGYTF. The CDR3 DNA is TGCGCCAGCAGCTTGGGAGCATCAAGCCTAGCCGGCTACACCTTC.

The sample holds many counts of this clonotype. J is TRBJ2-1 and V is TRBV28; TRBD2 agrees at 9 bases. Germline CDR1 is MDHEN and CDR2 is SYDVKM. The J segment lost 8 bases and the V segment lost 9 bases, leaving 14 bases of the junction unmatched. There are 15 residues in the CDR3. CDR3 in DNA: TGTGCCAGTTCCAAGGCGGGAGGGGGAAGGCATGAGCAGTTCTTC. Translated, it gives CASSKAGGGRHEQFF.

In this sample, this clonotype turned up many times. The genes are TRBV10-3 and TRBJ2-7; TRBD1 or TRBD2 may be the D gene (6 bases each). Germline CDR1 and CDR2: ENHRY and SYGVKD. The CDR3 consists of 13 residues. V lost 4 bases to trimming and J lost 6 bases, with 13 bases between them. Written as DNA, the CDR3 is TGTGCCATCAGTGGTTTCGGGGGCTCCGAGCAGTACTTC. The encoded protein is CAISGFGGSEQYF.

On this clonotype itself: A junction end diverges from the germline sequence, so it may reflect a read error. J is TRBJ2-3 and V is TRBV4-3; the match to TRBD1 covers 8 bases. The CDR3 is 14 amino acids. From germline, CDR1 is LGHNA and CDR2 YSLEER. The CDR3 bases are TGCGCCAGCAGCCGGGACAGGTGGCGGGATACACAGTATTTT. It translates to CASSRDRWRDTQYF.

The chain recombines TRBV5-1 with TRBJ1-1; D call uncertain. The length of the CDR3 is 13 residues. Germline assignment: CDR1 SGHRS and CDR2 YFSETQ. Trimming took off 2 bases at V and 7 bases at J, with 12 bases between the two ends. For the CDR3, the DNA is TGCGCCAGCAGCTTTGAGGGTTATGGTGAAGCTTTCTTT. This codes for CASSFEGYGEAFF.

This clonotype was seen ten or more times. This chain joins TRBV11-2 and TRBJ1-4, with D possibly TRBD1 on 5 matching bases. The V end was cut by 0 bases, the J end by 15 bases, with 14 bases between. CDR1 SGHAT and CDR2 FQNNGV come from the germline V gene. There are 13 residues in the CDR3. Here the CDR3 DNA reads TGTGCCAGCAGCTTAGAGGGTACGGGGGTTGTGTTTTTT. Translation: CASSLEGTGVVFF.

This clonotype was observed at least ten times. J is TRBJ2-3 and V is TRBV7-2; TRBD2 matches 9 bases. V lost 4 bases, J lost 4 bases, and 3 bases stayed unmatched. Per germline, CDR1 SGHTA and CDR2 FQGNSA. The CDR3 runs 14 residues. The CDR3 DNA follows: TGTGCCAGCAGCTCAAGCGGGGGGTCAGATACGCAGTATTTT. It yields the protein CASSSSGGSDTQYF.

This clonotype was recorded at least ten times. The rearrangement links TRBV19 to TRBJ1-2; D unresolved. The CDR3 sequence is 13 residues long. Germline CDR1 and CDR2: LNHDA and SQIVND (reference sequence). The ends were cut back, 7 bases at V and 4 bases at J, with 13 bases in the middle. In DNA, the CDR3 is TGTGCCAGTAACCGGGCAGCTTCCTATGGCTACACCTTC. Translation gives CASNRAASYGYTF.

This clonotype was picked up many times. CDR3 sequence (DNA): TGTGCCAGCAGTTTTCTAGCGGGGGGTCAAAACATTCAGTACTTC. Residues: CASSFLAGGQNIQYF. The gene calls are TRBV12-3 or TRBV12-4 and TRBJ2-4; the match to TRBD2 covers 11 bases. The CDR3 runs 15 residues. V shed 3 bases, J shed 5 bases, and the junction held 3 bases outside the gene matches.

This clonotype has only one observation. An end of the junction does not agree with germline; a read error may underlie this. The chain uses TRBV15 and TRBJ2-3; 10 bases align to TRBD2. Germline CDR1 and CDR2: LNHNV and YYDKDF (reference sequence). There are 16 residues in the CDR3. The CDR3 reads CSTSPSGRGVTDTQYF. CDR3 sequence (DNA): TGTTCCACCAGCCCAAGCGGGAGGGGAGTGACAGATACGCAGTATTTT.

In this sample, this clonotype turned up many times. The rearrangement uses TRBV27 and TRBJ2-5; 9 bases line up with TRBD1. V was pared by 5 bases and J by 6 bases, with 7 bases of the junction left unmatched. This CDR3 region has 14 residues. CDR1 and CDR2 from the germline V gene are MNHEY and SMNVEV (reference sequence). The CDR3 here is CASSPTGGWKTQYF. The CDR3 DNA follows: TGTGCCAGCAGTCCAACAGGGGGCTGGAAGACCCAGTACTTC.

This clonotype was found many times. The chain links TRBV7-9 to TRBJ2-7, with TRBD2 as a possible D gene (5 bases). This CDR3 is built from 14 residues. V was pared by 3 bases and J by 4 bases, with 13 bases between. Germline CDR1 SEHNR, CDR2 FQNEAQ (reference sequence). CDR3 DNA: TGTGCCAGCAGCTTTATCGGGAAGCCTTACGAGCAGTACTTC. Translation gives CASSFIGKPYEQYF.

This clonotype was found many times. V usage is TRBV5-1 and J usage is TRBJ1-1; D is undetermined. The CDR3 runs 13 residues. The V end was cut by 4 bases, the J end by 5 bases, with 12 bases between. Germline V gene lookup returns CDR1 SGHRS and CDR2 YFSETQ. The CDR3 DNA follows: TGCGCCAGCAGCCCGGTCCAGAGGACTGAAGCTTTCTTT. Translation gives CASSPVQRTEAFF.

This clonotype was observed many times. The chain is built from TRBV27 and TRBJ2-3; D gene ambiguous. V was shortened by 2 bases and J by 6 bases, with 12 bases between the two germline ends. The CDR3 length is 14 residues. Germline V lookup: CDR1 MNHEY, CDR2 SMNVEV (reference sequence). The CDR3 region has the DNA TGTGCCAGCAGTTTAGCGGTGCAGTCGGATACGCAGTATTTT. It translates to CASSLAVQSDTQYF.

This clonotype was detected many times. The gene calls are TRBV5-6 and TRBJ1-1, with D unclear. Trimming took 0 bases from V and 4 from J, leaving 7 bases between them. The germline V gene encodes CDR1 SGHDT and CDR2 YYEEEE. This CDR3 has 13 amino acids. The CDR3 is CASSLEPGTEAFF. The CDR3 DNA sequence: TGTGCCAGCAGCTTGGAGCCTGGCACTGAAGCTTTCTTT.

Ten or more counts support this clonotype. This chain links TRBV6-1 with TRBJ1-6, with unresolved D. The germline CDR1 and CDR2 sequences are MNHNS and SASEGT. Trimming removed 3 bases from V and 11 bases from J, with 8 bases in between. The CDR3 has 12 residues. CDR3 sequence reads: CASSESVTPLHF. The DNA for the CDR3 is TGTGCCAGCAGTGAGAGTGTAACACCCCTCCACTTT.

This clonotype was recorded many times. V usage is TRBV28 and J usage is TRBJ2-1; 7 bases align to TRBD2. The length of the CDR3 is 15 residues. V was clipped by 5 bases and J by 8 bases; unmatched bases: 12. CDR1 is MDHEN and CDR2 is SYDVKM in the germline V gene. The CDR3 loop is CASSLRTILAYEQFF. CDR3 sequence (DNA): TGTGCCAGCAGTCTCAGAACTATACTAGCGTATGAGCAGTTCTTC.

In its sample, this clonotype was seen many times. Written as DNA, the CDR3 is TGTGCCACCAGCAGAGAGTCTACTAGCGAAGAGACCCAGTACTTC. As protein: CATSRESTSEETQYF. The chain is built from TRBV15 and TRBJ2-5; TRBD2 agrees at 7 bases. This CDR3 contains 15 residues. Losses at the gene ends were 0 bases for V and 3 bases for J; bases not matched to a gene: 4. CDR1 and CDR2 from the germline V gene are LNHNV and YYDKDF (reference sequence).

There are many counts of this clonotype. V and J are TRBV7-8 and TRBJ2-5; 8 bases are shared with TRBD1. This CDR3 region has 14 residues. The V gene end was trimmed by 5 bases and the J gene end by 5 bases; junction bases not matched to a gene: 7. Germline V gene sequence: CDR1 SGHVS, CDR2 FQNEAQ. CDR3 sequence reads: CASSLTTGVETQYF. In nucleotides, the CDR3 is TGTGCCAGCAGCCTCACGACAGGGGTCGAGACCCAGTACTTC.

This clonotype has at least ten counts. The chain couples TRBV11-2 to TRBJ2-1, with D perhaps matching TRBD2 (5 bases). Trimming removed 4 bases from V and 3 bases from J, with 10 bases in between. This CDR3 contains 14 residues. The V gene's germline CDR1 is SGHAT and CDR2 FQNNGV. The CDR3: CASSSLGFYNEQFF. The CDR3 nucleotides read TGTGCCAGCAGCTCACTAGGGTTCTACAATGAGCAGTTCTTC.

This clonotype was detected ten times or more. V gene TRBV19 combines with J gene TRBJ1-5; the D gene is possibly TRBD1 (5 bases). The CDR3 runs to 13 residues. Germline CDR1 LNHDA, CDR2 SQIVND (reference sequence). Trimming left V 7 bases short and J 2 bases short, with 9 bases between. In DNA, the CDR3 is TGTGCCAGTAAGATACAGGGCAATCAGCCCCAGCATTTT. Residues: CASKIQGNQPQHF.

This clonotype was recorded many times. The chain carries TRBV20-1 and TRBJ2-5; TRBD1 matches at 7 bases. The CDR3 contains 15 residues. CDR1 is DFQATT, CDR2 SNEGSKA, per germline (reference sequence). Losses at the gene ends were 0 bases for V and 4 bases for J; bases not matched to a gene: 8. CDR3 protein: CSARDFGRGSETQYF. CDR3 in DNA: TGCAGTGCTAGAGATTTTGGCAGGGGGTCAGAGACCCAGTACTTC.

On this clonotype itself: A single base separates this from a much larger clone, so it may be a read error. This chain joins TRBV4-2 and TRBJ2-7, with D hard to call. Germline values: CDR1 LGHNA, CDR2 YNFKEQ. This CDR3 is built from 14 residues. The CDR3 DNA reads TGTGCCAGCAGACAAGGACGGAGCTCCTACGAGCAGTACTTC. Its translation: CASRQGRSSYEQYF.

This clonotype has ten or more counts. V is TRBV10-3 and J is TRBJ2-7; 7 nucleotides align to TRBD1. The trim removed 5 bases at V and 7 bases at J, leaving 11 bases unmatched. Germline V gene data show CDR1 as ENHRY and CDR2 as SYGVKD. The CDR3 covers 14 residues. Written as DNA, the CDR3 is TGTGCCATCAGTTACGGACAGGCAAATCAAGAGCAGTACTTC. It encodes CAISYGQANQEQYF.

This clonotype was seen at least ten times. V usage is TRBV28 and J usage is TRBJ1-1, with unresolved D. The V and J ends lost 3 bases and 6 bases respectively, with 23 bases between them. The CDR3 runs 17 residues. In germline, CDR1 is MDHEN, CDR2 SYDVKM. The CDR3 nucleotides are TGTGCCAGCAGTTTCCTCATGAAGGGCCGCCTAGGAGCTGAAGCTTTCTTT. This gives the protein CASSFLMKGRLGAEAFF. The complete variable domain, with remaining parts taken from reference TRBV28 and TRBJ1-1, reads DVKVTQSSRYLVKRTGEKVFLECVQDMDHENMFWYRQDPGLGLRLIYFSYDVKMKEKGDIPEGYSVSREKKERFSLILESASTNQTSMYLCASSFLMKGRLGAEAFFGQGTRLTVV.

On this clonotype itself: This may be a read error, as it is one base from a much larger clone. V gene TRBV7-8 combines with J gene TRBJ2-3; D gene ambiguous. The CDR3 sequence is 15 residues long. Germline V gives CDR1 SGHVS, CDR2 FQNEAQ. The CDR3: CVSSTFGFGRDTQYF. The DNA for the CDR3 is TGTGTCAGCAGCACCTTCGGATTTGGTCGAGATACGCAGTATTTT.

The CDR3 loop reads CASSLADRGGTGELFF. Here the CDR3 DNA reads TGCGCCAGCAGCTTGGCCGACAGGGGCGGCACCGGGGAGCTGTTTTTT. V and J are TRBV5-1 and TRBJ2-2, with TRBD1 matching over 8 bases. V shed 0 bases and J 4 bases; nucleotides not matched to a gene: 5. CDR1 SGHRS and CDR2 YFSETQ come from the germline V gene. This CDR3 region has 16 residues.

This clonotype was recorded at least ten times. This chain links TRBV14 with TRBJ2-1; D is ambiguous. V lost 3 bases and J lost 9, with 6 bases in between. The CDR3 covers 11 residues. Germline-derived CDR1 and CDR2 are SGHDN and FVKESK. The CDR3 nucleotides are TGTGCCAGCAGCCAGGTGCGTGAGCAGTTCTTC. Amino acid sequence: CASSQVREQFF.